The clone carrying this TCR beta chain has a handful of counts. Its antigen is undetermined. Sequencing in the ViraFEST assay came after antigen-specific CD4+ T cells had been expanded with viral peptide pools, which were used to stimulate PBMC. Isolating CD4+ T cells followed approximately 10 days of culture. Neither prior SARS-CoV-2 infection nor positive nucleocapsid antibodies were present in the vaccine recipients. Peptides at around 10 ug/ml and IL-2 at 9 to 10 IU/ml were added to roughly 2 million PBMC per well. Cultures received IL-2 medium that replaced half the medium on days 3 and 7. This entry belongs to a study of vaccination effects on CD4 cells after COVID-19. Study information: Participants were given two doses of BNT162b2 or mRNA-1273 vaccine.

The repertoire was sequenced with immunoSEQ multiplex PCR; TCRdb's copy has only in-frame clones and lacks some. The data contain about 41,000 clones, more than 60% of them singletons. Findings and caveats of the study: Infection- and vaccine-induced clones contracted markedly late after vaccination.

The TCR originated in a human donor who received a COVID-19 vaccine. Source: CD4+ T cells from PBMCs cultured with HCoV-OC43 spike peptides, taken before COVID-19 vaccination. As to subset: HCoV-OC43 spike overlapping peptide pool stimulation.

Here the CDR3 reads CASSRPNQPQHF. The CDR3 DNA follows: TGTGCCAGCAGCCGACCTAATCAGCCCCAGCATTTT. The chain combines TRBV7-2 with TRBJ1-5; D is unresolved. V shed 5 bases and J shed 4 bases, with 6 bases lying between them. This CDR3 contains 12 residues. The germline gives CDR1 SGHTA, CDR2 FQGNSA.